The 4 T cell receptor beta chains in this list originate from one sample, sequenced in a study of spatial heterogeneity in lung cancer. The time point: blood at routine non-recurrence follow-up after resection. TCRdb itself ran the 5' RACE reads through MiXCR, one entry per CDR3 protein. The table records around 70,000 distinct CDR3 sequences, around 8.9% of them present only once. Sequencing used PBMCs, obtained at follow-up. These receptors were collected from a female donor with early-stage non-small cell lung cancer.

This clonotype has ten or more counts. This sequence joins TRBV28 and TRBJ2-1, with 9 bases fitting TRBD2. The CDR3 loop spans 15 amino acids. The V and J ends lost 7 bases and 3 bases, in that order; junction bases with no gene match: 7. From germline, CDR1 is MDHEN and CDR2 SYDVKM. The chain's CDR3 is CASTSIAGVYNEQFF. The CDR3 DNA sequence: TGTGCCAGCACCTCCATAGCGGGAGTCTACAATGAGCAGTTCTTC.

Many counts were recorded for this clonotype. The J gene is TRBJ2-7, the V gene TRBV11-1, with 11 bases aligning to TRBD2. The ends lost 4 bases at V and 7 bases at J; junction bases unmatched: 6. Germline values: CDR1 SGHAT, CDR2 FQDESV (reference sequence). This CDR3 contains 14 residues. The DNA of the CDR3 is TGTGCCAGCAGCTCGACTAGCGGGATAAAGGAGCAGTACTTC. This translates into CASSSTSGIKEQYF.

Ten or more counts support this clonotype. The V gene is TRBV10-2, the J gene TRBJ2-7, with 7 bases that match TRBD2. V shed 7 bases and J 0 bases; nucleotides not matched to a gene: 3. This CDR3 has 13 residues. CDR1 and CDR2 (germline): WSHSY, SAAADI. The CDR3 sequence is CASIPSGSYEQYF. The DNA of the CDR3 is TGCGCCAGCATTCCTAGCGGCTCCTACGAGCAGTACTTC.

This clonotype was observed many times. The J gene is TRBJ2-7, the V gene TRBV6-6; no firm D call. The germline CDR1 and CDR2 sequences are MNHNY and SVGAGI (reference sequence). This CDR3 has 13 residues. V lost 4 bases to trimming and J lost 2 bases, with 9 bases between them. CDR3 in amino acids: CASSSTSAYEQYF. In nucleotides, the CDR3 is TGTGCCAGCAGTTCGACCTCAGCCTACGAGCAGTACTTC.